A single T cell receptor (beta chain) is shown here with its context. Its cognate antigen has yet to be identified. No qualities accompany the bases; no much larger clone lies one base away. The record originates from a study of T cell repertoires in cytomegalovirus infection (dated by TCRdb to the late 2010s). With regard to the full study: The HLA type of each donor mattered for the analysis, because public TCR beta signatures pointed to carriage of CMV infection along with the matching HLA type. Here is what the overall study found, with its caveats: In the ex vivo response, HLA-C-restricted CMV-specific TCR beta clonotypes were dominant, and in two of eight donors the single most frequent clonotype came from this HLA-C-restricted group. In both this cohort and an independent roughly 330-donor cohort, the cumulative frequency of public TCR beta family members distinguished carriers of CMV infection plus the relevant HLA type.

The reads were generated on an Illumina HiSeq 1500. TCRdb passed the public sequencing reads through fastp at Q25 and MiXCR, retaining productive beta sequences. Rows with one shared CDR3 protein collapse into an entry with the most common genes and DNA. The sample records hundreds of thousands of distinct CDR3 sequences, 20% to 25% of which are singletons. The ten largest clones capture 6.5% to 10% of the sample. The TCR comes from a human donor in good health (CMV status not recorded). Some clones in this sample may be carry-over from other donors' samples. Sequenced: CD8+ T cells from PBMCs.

The CDR3 reads CASSTAGGFNYGYTF. The DNA sequence is TGTGCCAGCAGTACCGCAGGGGGCTTTAACTATGGCTACACCTTC. The sequence is built from TRBV28 and TRBJ1-2, with 8 bases aligning to TRBD1. Sequences MDHEN (CDR1) and SYDVKM (CDR2) are obtained from the germline V gene. At the junction V is shortened by 5 bases and J by 1 base; bases outside the gene matches: 6. The CDR3 measures 15 amino acids from cysteine to phenylalanine. Only CDR3 DNA is held: 45 bases, read in frame from base 1.